The 32 T cell receptor beta chains listed next were all sequenced from one sample in a study of technical replicates of blood from a few donors. The repertoire was sequenced with immunoSEQ multiplex PCR; TCRdb's copy has only in-frame clones and lacks some. This table holds roughly 81,000 clones, approximately 97% found once. The specimen was T cells isolated from PBMCs. The receptors derive from a human donor in good health.

In this sample, this clone turned up once. The chain is built from TRBV5-1 and TRBJ2-7, with 8 bases fitting TRBD1. This CDR3 contains 14 residues. After removal of 4 bases from V and 0 bases from J, the junction contained 3 bases not matched to a gene. Germline CDR1 is SGHRS and CDR2 is YFSETQ. The CDR3 nucleotides read TGCGCCAGCAGCGCAACAGGGGGCTCCTACGAGCAGTACTTC. It translates to CASSATGGSYEQYF.

The rearrangement links TRBV7-9 to TRBJ1-2; weak D call: TRBD1 (5 bases). Trimming pared 4 bases from V and 8 bases from J, leaving 17 bases between. This CDR3 spans 14 amino acids. Germline-derived CDR1 and CDR2 are SEHNR and FQNEAQ (reference sequence). The CDR3 protein is CASSSGGGVSGYTF. The CDR3 coding sequence is TGTGCCAGCAGCTCCGGCGGGGGAGTTAGCGGCTACACCTTC.

This clone occurred once. The chain employs TRBV27 and TRBJ2-7, with D uncertain. Trimming took off 2 bases at V and 0 bases at J, with 11 bases between the two ends. Per germline, CDR1 MNHEY and CDR2 SMNVEV (reference sequence). This CDR3 contains 15 residues. CDR3 nucleotide sequence: TGTGCCAGCAGTTTACGTTCCCCACTCTCCTACGAGCAGTACTTC. It is translated as CASSLRSPLSYEQYF.

For the CDR3, the DNA is TGTGCCAGCAGTGGGACAGGGGTCTACGAGCAGTACTTC. It yields the protein CASSGTGVYEQYF. This chain links TRBV27 with TRBJ2-7; 10 bases align to TRBD1. CDR1 is MNHEY and CDR2 is SMNVEV in the germline V gene (reference sequence). This CDR3 has 13 amino acids. Unmatched junction bases numbered 1, after V lost 5 bases and J lost 3 bases.

The chain combines TRBV30 with TRBJ1-6; D remains ambiguous. V lost 4 bases and J lost 9, with 13 bases in between. Germline CDR1 is GTSNPN and CDR2 is SVGIG (reference sequence). CDR3 length: 13 residues. The DNA for the CDR3 is TGTGCCTGGACTAGTTTGGAGGGTTCACCCCTCCACTTT. Amino acid sequence: CAWTSLEGSPLHF.

This sequence joins TRBV19 and TRBJ2-2; TRBD2 aligns across 11 bases. In germline, CDR1 is LNHDA, CDR2 SQIVND (reference sequence). J gave up 3 bases and V 5 bases, and 14 bases lay outside the gene matches. CDR3 length equals 19 residues. The CDR3 DNA follows: TGTGCCAGTAGTCCCCGGGGACCCGGACTAGCGGGCTACACCGGGGAGCTGTTTTTT. Protein product: CASSPRGPGLAGYTGELFF.

This CDR3 reads CASSQELAHEQFF. In DNA, the CDR3 is TGCGCCAGCAGCCAAGAGCTAGCCCATGAGCAGTTCTTC. The chain uses TRBV4-1 and TRBJ2-1, with D possibly TRBD2 on 5 matching bases. Per germline, CDR1 MGHRA and CDR2 YSYEKL. This CDR3 comprises 13 residues. V was trimmed by 0 bases and J by 8 bases, leaving 8 bases between them.

The chain links TRBV7-8 to TRBJ1-4; 7 bases align to TRBD1. The J segment lost 5 bases and the V segment lost 8 bases, leaving 2 bases of the junction unmatched. Germline assignment: CDR1 SGHVS and CDR2 FQNEAQ. The CDR3 consists of 12 residues. The CDR3 DNA follows: TGTGCCAGCCAGACAGGGAATGAAAAACTGTTTTTT. Translation gives CASQTGNEKLFF.

The chain has TRBV19 and TRBJ1-4, with 9 bases lining up with TRBD1. This CDR3 has 18 amino acids. The ends lost 4 bases at V and 0 bases at J; junction bases unmatched: 9. Germline loops: CDR1 LNHDA, CDR2 SQIVND (reference sequence). The CDR3 nucleotides read TGTGCCAGTAGTACCAACAGGGGGCCGATTGCAACTAATGAAAAACTGTTTTTT. Translated, it gives CASSTNRGPIATNEKLFF.

This clone has a single count. The chain is built from TRBV19 and TRBJ1-1; D gene unclear. This CDR3 is 12 amino acids long. CDR1 and CDR2 (germline): LNHDA, SQIVND (reference sequence). Trimming removed 9 bases from V and 1 base from J, with 9 bases in between. CDR3 loop: CASRRQNTEAFF. The CDR3 DNA is TGTGCCAGCCGAAGACAGAACACTGAAGCTTTCTTT.

The gene calls are TRBV7-8 and TRBJ1-5; D is unresolved. V shed 4 bases and J shed 3 bases, with 10 bases lying between them. Germline V CDR1 and CDR2: SGHVS, FQNEAQ. The CDR3 totals 14 residues. CDR3 residues: CASSYPGNNQPQHF. The CDR3 nucleotides are TGTGCCAGCAGCTACCCGGGGAACAATCAGCCCCAGCATTTT. The variable domain in full, with the rest retrieved from reference TRBV7-8 and TRBJ1-5, is GAGVSQSPRYKVAKRGQDVALRCDPISGHVSLFWYQQALGQGPEFLTYFQNEAQLDKSGLPSDRFFAERPEGSVSTLKIQRTQQEDSAVYLCASSYPGNNQPQHFGDGTRLSIL.

The chain combines TRBV7-6 with TRBJ1-2; D is perhaps TRBD1 (5 bases). The CDR3 runs to 15 residues. V shed 3 bases and J shed 4 bases, with 15 bases lying between them. From germline, CDR1 is SGHVS and CDR2 FNYEAQ. In nucleotides, the CDR3 is TGTGCCAGCAGCTTTATGACAGTTTTCCCCTATGGCTACACCTTC. This sequence encodes CASSFMTVFPYGYTF.

The V gene is TRBV6-1, the J gene TRBJ1-5; no clear D. The V end was cut by 4 bases, the J end by 2 bases, with 9 bases between. Germline V lookup: CDR1 MNHNS, CDR2 SASEGT. The CDR3 loop spans 14 amino acids. The CDR3 region has the DNA TGTGCCAGCAGTGGTGGAGTGGGCAATCAGCCCCAGCATTTT. It translates to CASSGGVGNQPQHF.

The V call is TRBV19, the J call TRBJ1-1; 9 bases line up with TRBD1. With 5 bases clipped from V and 1 base from J, the junction kept 5 bases outside the gene matches. Germline CDR1 and CDR2: LNHDA and SQIVND (reference sequence). This CDR3 is built from 15 residues. CDR3 DNA sequence: TGTGCCAGTAGTCCCCTGACAGGGGGGAACACTGAAGCTTTCTTT. It translates to CASSPLTGGNTEAFF.

As for this clone: The sample contains more than one DNA sequence encoding this CDR3. J is TRBJ2-1 and V is TRBV9; 7 nucleotides line up with TRBD2. The CDR3 has 16 amino acids. The germline V gene encodes CDR1 SGDLS and CDR2 YYNGEE. The junction had 4 bases not matched to a gene; V was cut back by 1 base and J by 0 bases. The CDR3 protein is CASSVLGGSSYNEQFF. In nucleotides, the CDR3 is TGTGCCAGCAGCGTATTGGGGGGGAGCTCCTACAATGAGCAGTTCTTC.

This chain uses TRBV29-1 with TRBJ2-1; tentatively, D is TRBD2 (5 bases). The CDR3 loop spans 12 amino acids. The germline V gene has CDR1 SQVTM and CDR2 ANQGSEA. V lost 7 bases to trimming and J lost 7 bases, with 14 bases between them. CDR3 nucleotide sequence: TGCAGCGGTTCCCTAGCAGAGAATGAGCAGTTCTTC. This sequence encodes CSGSLAENEQFF.

The chain uses TRBV19 and TRBJ2-1, with 10 bases identical to TRBD2. The CDR3 has 16 amino acids. V dropped 1 base and J dropped 9; count of bases not matched to a gene: 9. Germline CDR1 LNHDA, CDR2 SQIVND (reference sequence). Written as DNA, the CDR3 is TGTGCCAGTAGTATAGTCCCTAGCGGGAGTCTCGGTGAGCAGTTCTTC. It is translated as CASSIVPSGSLGEQFF. Full variable domain (rest looked up from reference TRBV19 and TRBJ2-1): DGGITQSPKYLFRKEGQNVTLSCEQNLNHDAMYWYRQDPGQGLRLIYYSQIVNDFQKGDIAEGYSVSREKKESFPLTVTSAQKNPTAFYLCASSIVPSGSLGEQFFGPGTRLTVL.

This clone was found once. J is TRBJ1-1 and V is TRBV4-1; D is uncertain. CDR3 length equals 14 residues. The germline gives CDR1 MGHRA, CDR2 YSYEKL. V lost 3 bases, J lost 4 bases, and 12 bases lay in between. For the CDR3, the DNA is TGCGCCAGCAGCCAGGGAGCTACTCCCACTGAAGCTTTCTTT. It translates to CASSQGATPTEAFF.

The chain employs TRBV11-3 and TRBJ1-6; no reliable D call. The CDR3 is made up of 14 amino acids. Deletions cut 4 bases from V and 7 bases from J, with 11 bases between. CDR1 and CDR2 from the germline V gene are SGHNT and YENEEA. The CDR3: CASSSSTWNSPLHF. The CDR3 DNA sequence: TGTGCCAGCAGCTCCTCGACTTGGAATTCACCCCTCCACTTT.

The CDR3 region is CASSVIPDRGNTIYF. The CDR3 bases are TGTGCCAGCAGCGTAATCCCCGACAGGGGCAACACCATATATTTT. This chain links TRBV9 with TRBJ1-3; TRBD1 matches at 8 bases. The CDR3 covers 15 residues. The V and J ends lost 1 base and 7 bases, in that order; junction bases with no gene match: 7. CDR1 is SGDLS and CDR2 is YYNGEE in the germline V gene.

This chain uses TRBV27 with TRBJ2-5; D not resolved. CDR1 and CDR2 (germline): MNHEY, SMNVEV (reference sequence). Trimming removed 4 bases at V and 6 bases at J, with 12 bases between. The length of the CDR3 is 13 residues. DNA of the CDR3: TGTGCCAGCAGTTGGAGCCCCTGGAAGACCCAGTACTTC. It specifies CASSWSPWKTQYF.

The V gene is TRBV6-5, the J gene TRBJ1-5; D unclear. CDR1 is MNHEY and CDR2 is SVGAGI in the germline V gene. V was shortened by 5 bases and J by 7 bases, with 12 bases between the two germline ends. The CDR3 covers 13 residues. The CDR3 loop reads CASSTSAWQPQHF. CDR3 in DNA: TGTGCCAGCAGTACGTCCGCGTGGCAGCCCCAGCATTTT.

The chain recombines TRBV6-5 with TRBJ2-7; maybe TRBD1 (5 bases). From germline, CDR1 is MNHEY and CDR2 SVGAGI. Trimming removed 0 bases from V and 5 bases from J, with 11 bases in between. The CDR3 is 14 amino acids. The CDR3 protein is CASSYSHRRDEQYF. In DNA, the CDR3 is TGTGCCAGCAGTTACTCCCACCGCAGGGACGAGCAGTACTTC.

This chain uses TRBV9 with TRBJ1-1, with D possibly being TRBD1 (5 bases). This CDR3 is built from 20 residues. Trimming cost V 0 bases and J 0 bases, with 24 bases left between them. Germline V CDR1 and CDR2: SGDLS, YYNGEE. CDR3 amino acids: CASSVEPGGSGSQMNTEAFF. CDR3 bases: TGTGCCAGCAGCGTAGAACCGGGAGGCTCAGGGTCTCAGATGAACACTGAAGCTTTCTTT.

The chain combines TRBV28 with TRBJ1-2; tentatively, D is TRBD1 (5 bases). The CDR3 contains 15 residues. V was clipped by 5 bases and J by 6 bases, with 19 bases between them. CDR1 and CDR2 (germline): MDHEN, SYDVKM. CDR3 loop: CASSADSQGGDGYTF. CDR3 DNA sequence: TGTGCCAGCAGTGCCGACTCGCAGGGAGGAGATGGCTACACCTTC.

The table lists this clone with a count of one. This chain uses TRBV5-1 with TRBJ2-3; D possibly corresponds to TRBD1 (6 bases). Germline lookup yields CDR1 SGHRS and CDR2 YFSETQ. The CDR3 length is 13 residues. Trimming took off 3 bases at V and 2 bases at J, with 7 bases between the two ends. For the CDR3, the DNA is TGCGCCAGCAGCTGGGACAACACAGATACGCAGTATTTT. Encoded protein: CASSWDNTDTQYF.

The rearrangement uses TRBV6-5 and TRBJ1-5; weak D call: TRBD1 (5 bases). CDR3 size: 14 residues. V gave up 2 bases and J gave up 6 bases, with 11 bases separating them. CDR1 is MNHEY, CDR2 SVGAGI, per germline. In DNA, the CDR3 is TGTGCCAGCAGTTACAGGGGCGGCAGTCAGCCCCAGCATTTT. It specifies CASSYRGGSQPQHF.

The rearrangement uses TRBV7-9 and TRBJ1-5; perhaps TRBD1 as D (5 bases). CDR3 length: 14 residues. CDR1 and CDR2 from the germline V gene are SEHNR and FQNEAQ (reference sequence). V lost 6 bases and J lost 5, with 14 bases in between. This CDR3 reads CASSFQGGDQPQHF. The CDR3 nucleotides are TGTGCCAGCAGTTTCCAGGGAGGGGATCAGCCCCAGCATTTT.

Regarding this clone: A read error may produce the germline difference seen at one junction end. The V call is TRBV7-7, the J call TRBJ1-1; 8 bases agree with TRBD1. CDR3 length: 16 amino acids. Per the germline V gene, CDR1 is SSHAT and CDR2 is FNYEAQ (reference sequence). In nucleotides, the CDR3 is TGTGCTAGCAGCTTAGCTGATACAGGGGGGAACACTGAAGCTTTCTTT. This codes for CASSLADTGGNTEAFF.

J is TRBJ2-7 and V is TRBV28; possibly TRBD1 for D (5 bases). Looked up from germline, CDR1 is MDHEN and CDR2 is SYDVKM. The CDR3 extends over 15 amino acids. V lost 1 base to trimming and J lost 4 bases, with 14 bases between them. The CDR3 DNA sequence: TGTGCCAGCAGTTTATTAGGACAAGTTACTTACGAGCAGTACTTC. Translated: CASSLLGQVTYEQYF. The whole variable domain, filled in from reference TRBV28 and TRBJ2-7, reads DVKVTQSSRYLVKRTGEKVFLECVQDMDHENMFWYRQDPGLGLRLIYFSYDVKMKEKGDIPEGYSVSREKKERFSLILESASTNQTSMYLCASSLLGQVTYEQYFGPGTRLTVT.

The rearrangement links TRBV4-2 to TRBJ2-2; 11 nucleotides line up with TRBD2. The CDR3 contains 16 residues. V was clipped by 0 bases and J by 8 bases; unmatched bases: 5. CDR1 and CDR2 (germline): LGHNA, YNFKEQ. CDR3 nucleotides: TGTGCCAGCAGCCAAGAGCTAGCGGGAGGAACTGGGGAGCTGTTTTTT. As protein: CASSQELAGGTGELFF.

The chain combines TRBV7-9 with TRBJ2-7; 9 positions agree with TRBD2. Per germline, CDR1 SEHNR and CDR2 FQNEAQ (reference sequence). Trimming cost V 2 bases and J 5 bases; bases outside gene matches: 13. The CDR3 spans 17 residues. This chain's CDR3 is CASSLPLGVAGVDEQYF. CDR3 coding DNA: TGTGCCAGCAGCTTACCCCTTGGGGTAGCGGGGGTTGACGAGCAGTACTTC.